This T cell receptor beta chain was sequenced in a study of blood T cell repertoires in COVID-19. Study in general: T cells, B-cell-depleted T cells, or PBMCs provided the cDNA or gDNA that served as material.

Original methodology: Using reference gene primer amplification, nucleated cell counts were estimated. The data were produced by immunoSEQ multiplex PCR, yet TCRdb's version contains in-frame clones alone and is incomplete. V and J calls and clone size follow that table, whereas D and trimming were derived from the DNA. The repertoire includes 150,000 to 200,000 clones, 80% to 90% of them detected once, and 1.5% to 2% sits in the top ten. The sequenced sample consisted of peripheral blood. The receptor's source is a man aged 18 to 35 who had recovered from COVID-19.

The CDR3 nucleotides read TGTGCCAGCAGCTTAGTTCCCCAGACAGGGGGCAACGAGCAGTTCTTC. Residues: CASSLVPQTGGNEQFF. The V gene is TRBV7-9, the J gene TRBJ2-1; 10 positions agree with TRBD1. V lost 1 base and J lost 10; bases outside the gene matches: 10. Germline CDR1 and CDR2: SEHNR and FQNEAQ (reference sequence). CDR3 size: 16 residues.